The clone carrying this T cell receptor (beta chain) appeared many times. The antigen is not known. The sample is drawn from a study of T cells in Graves' hyperthyroidism and ophthalmopathy. Study findings and constraints: Researchers report that a 13 V-J model separated ophthalmopathy from stable hyperthyroidism. Before onset, ophthalmopathy was predicted by the model a median 6.5 months earlier.

The V gene lost 4 bases and the J gene lost 4 bases, with 8 bases spanning the gap. The CDR3 extends over 13 amino acids. The study based diagnoses on clinical symptoms, serum thyroxine and TRAb, thyroid ultrasound and orbital computed tomography. Researchers amplified the TCR beta CDR3 regions from RNA transcripts. The TCR CDR3 was amplified in a first-round RT-PCR using the HTBI primer set. One entry per CDR3 protein results from TCRdb running MiXCR on the multiplex PCR reads. The data show about 270,000 distinct CDR3 sequences, about 16% seen once. Sequenced sample: blood. The chain employs TRBV12-3 or TRBV12-4 and TRBJ2-1, with D maybe TRBD1 (5 bases). The clonotype comes from a woman between 45 and 65 years old with Graves' hyperthyroidism that later progressed to Graves' ophthalmopathy. The CDR3 is CASSSPGYNEQFF. CDR3 nucleotides: TGTGCCAGCAGTTCCCCAGGGTACAATGAGCAGTTCTTC.